Included here is one T cell receptor beta chain sequence, with context. cDNA serving as the sequencing template came from extracted, reverse transcribed RNA. Clones were read by immunoSEQ multiplex PCR, and TCRdb kept only the in-frame ones, dropping some. The sample holds about 42,000 clones, about 71% seen once. The data derive from a study of CD8+ T cells in alopecia areata. Looked up from germline, CDR1 is MGHRA and CDR2 is YSYEKL. The CDR3 covers 13 residues. V dropped 5 bases and J dropped 14 bases, with 16 bases sitting between them. Described treatment: oral pan-JAK inhibitor, 5-10 mg twice daily. Individuals with alopecia areata gave both lesional scalp punch biopsies and peripheral blood for collection. Sorted populations comprised CD4+ and CD8+ T cells obtained from PBMCs.

The sample in question was CD8+ T cells sorted from blood, obtained at week 4, from a patient treated with tofacitinib. This sequence originates from a human donor with alopecia areata. V usage is TRBV4-1 and J usage is TRBJ1-6, with a weak D call TRBD1 (6 bases). CDR3 nucleotides: TGCGCCAGCAGCTTTCAAGGACAGAGTACCCTCCACTTT. Translating it yields CASSFQGQSTLHF.